This TCR beta chain was observed in a study of shared clonotypes between healthy human individuals. The germline V gene encodes CDR1 SQVTM and CDR2 ANQGSEA. The J segment lost 2 bases and the V segment lost 0 bases, leaving 7 bases of the junction unmatched. The CDR3 length is 16 residues. As regards this clone: Its matching antigen is unknown.

Data came from immunoSEQ multiplex PCR; TCRdb stores just in-frame clones and leaves some out. Among around 580,000 clones listed, 98% were seen once. General study findings and limits: Larger estimated richness was generally recorded for naive subsets relative to memory subsets.

Naive CD8 cells, CD45RO-negative and positively selected for CCR7, excluded terminally differentiated effector memory CD45RA+ cells. Sequencing was performed on naive CD8+ T cells sorted from blood. V usage is TRBV29-1 and J usage is TRBJ2-3; TRBD2 matches 8 bases. The source of this sequence is a man younger than 45 in good health. The CDR3 nucleotides are TGCAGCGTTGAAGATAGCGGGAAATGGTCCACAGATACGCAGTATTTT. Translation: CSVEDSGKWSTDTQYF.